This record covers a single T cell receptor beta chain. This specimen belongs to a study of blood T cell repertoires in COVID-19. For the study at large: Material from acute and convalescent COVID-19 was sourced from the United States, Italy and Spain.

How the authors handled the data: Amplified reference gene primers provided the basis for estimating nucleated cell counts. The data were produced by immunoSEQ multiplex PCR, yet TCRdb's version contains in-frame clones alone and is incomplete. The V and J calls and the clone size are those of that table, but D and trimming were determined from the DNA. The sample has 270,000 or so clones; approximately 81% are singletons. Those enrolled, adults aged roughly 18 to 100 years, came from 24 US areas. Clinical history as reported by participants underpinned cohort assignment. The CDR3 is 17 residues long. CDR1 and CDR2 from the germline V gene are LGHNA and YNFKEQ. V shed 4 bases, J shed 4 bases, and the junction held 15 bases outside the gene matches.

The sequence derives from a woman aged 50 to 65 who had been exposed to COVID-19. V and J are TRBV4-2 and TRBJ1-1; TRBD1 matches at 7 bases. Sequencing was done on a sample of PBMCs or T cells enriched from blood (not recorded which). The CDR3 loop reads CASSLQTGTDYGTEAFF. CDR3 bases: TGTGCCAGCAGCCTCCAGACAGGGACGGATTATGGCACTGAAGCTTTCTTT.